A selection of T cell receptor beta chains follows, all from one sample in a study of T cell responses to AZD1222 COVID-19 vaccine. The assay was immunoSEQ multiplex PCR, and TCRdb's table has in-frame clones only and misses some. Counted here are 110,000 to 150,000 clones, 85% to 95% occurring once; the ten biggest clones make up more than 10%. This specimen was peripheral blood, taken after recovery from COVID-19. These receptors all come from an adult who had recovered from COVID-19. CDR3s include the opening cysteine and the closing phenylalanine or tryptophan. The order of the fields is CDR3 length, J gene, clone size, D gene, V gene, CDR3 DNA, CDR3 protein. The D gene is left open where the match is weak. Clone sizes are given selectively: once, few, many, or a class where the clone is expanded.

len: 11
j_gene: TRBJ2-4
abundance: once
d_gene: -
v_gene: TRBV29-1
CDR3nt: TGCAGCGTTGGAGCCAAAAACATTCAGTACTTC
CDR3aa: CSVGAKNIQYF

len: 17
j_gene: TRBJ2-5
abundance: -
d_gene: TRBD1
v_gene: TRBV5-8
CDR3nt: TGTGCCAGCAGCAGATCCGGGACAGGGATGAACATAGAGACCCAGTACTTC
CDR3aa: CASSRSGTGMNIETQYF

len: 13
j_gene: TRBJ1-2
abundance: once
d_gene: -
v_gene: TRBV6-1
CDR3nt: TGTGCCAGCAGTGAAGGGGAAACGGGTGGCTACACCTTC
CDR3aa: CASSEGETGGYTF

len: 17
j_gene: TRBJ2-3
abundance: -
d_gene: TRBD2
v_gene: TRBV9
CDR3nt: TGTGCCAGCAGCGTAGCTACAACTAGCGGCCTCACAGATACGCAGTATTTT
CDR3aa: CASSVATTSGLTDTQYF

len: 13
j_gene: TRBJ2-1
abundance: -
d_gene: -
v_gene: TRBV9
CDR3nt: TGTGCCAGCAGCGTAGTCGACCGAGGGGAGCAGTTCTTC
CDR3aa: CASSVVDRGEQFF

len: 16
j_gene: TRBJ1-4
abundance: -
d_gene: -
v_gene: TRBV6-5
CDR3nt: TGTGCCAGCAGTTACAGGATCGGGGCCTCGAGTCAAAAACTGTTTTTT
CDR3aa: CASSYRIGASSQKLFF

len: 17
j_gene: TRBJ1-5
abundance: -
d_gene: -
v_gene: TRBV28
CDR3nt: TGTGCCAGCAGTTTATTTCTAGGGGCAGGGAGAGAACAACCCCAGCATTTT
CDR3aa: CASSLFLGAGREQPQHF

len: 16
j_gene: TRBJ2-7
abundance: -
d_gene: TRBD1
v_gene: TRBV9
CDR3nt: TGTGCCAGCAGCGCCGCGGTGGGACAGGGCTCCTACGAGCAGTACTTC
CDR3aa: CASSAAVGQGSYEQYF

len: 14
j_gene: TRBJ1-2
abundance: -
d_gene: -
v_gene: TRBV7-2
CDR3nt: TGTGCCAGCAGCTTAGCTAACGCCCCGCGGGGCTACACCTTC
CDR3aa: CASSLANAPRGYTF

len: 17
j_gene: TRBJ2-7
abundance: -
d_gene: TRBD1
v_gene: TRBV5-1
CDR3nt: TGCGCCAGCAGCAGATCGCCGGGACAGGTTTCGTCCTACGAGCAGTACTTC
CDR3aa: CASSRSPGQVSSYEQYF

len: 11
j_gene: TRBJ2-7
abundance: once
d_gene: -
v_gene: TRBV11-2
CDR3nt: TGTGCCAGCAGCTCCAGGACCCAGCAGTACTTC
CDR3aa: CASSSRTQQYF

len: 14
j_gene: TRBJ2-1
abundance: -
d_gene: TRBD2
v_gene: TRBV10-1
CDR3nt: TGCGCCAGCAGAAGACTAGCGCTTTACAATGAGCAGTTCTTC
CDR3aa: CASRRLALYNEQFF

len: 14
j_gene: TRBJ1-2
abundance: -
d_gene: TRBD1
v_gene: TRBV2
CDR3nt: TGTGCCAACCCCCGGGACAGGGTCAACTATGGCTACACCTTC
CDR3aa: CANPRDRVNYGYTF

len: 13
j_gene: TRBJ2-2
abundance: -
d_gene: -
v_gene: TRBV12-3/TRBV12-4
CDR3nt: TGTGCCAGCAGTTTATCTCTCGCGGACGGGCTGTTTTTT
CDR3aa: CASSLSLADGLFF

len: 13
j_gene: TRBJ1-2
abundance: -
d_gene: -
v_gene: TRBV14
CDR3nt: TGTGCCAGCAGCCCCCTTGGAACCTATGGCTACACCTTC
CDR3aa: CASSPLGTYGYTF

len: 14
j_gene: TRBJ1-4
abundance: -
d_gene: -
v_gene: TRBV27
CDR3nt: TGTGCCAGCAGTTTATCCGGGGACTGGGGCAAACTGTTTTTT
CDR3aa: CASSLSGDWGKLFF